This T cell receptor beta chain was captured by sequencing in a study of early T cells in non-severe SARS-CoV-2 infection (dated by TCRdb to about 2021). Study-wide context: Because TCR sequencing relied on bulk RNA taken from unsorted whole blood, pairing of alpha and beta chains was not possible.

Concerning this clonotype itself: Its antigen is currently not known. One base away there is no much larger clone; base qualities are not given.

CDR1 and CDR2 are read off the germline V gene as SGHVS and FQNEAQ. V loses 4 bases of germline sequence and J loses 4 bases, and the interval between the two ends is 7 bases. The CDR3 has 12 amino acids, counting the end cysteine and phenylalanine. The entry retains the CDR3 DNA only, 36 bases that are in frame from base 1. This was a case-control study nested in a cohort of healthcare workers in London, UK, who had nasopharyngeal swab PCR tests and blood samples taken every week. Healthcare workers were recruited between 23 and 31 March 2020, during the week of the UK lockdown, and were followed weekly for up to roughly 15 weeks. Receptor libraries were prepared by 5' RACE. The run used a NextSeq 500. The TCR library protocol attached unique molecular identifiers to individual cDNA molecules to correct for sequencing error and PCR bias. Sequencing covered both TCR alpha and beta chains, and within each sample the abundances of alpha and beta sequences were tightly co-correlated. On the authors' methods: Decombinator V4 was used to perform V gene, J gene and CDR3 annotation of TCR sequences. Expanded TCRs were defined as changing significantly between any two time points under a Poisson model with p below 0.0001. TCR abundances were normalised to the total number of TCRs sequenced per sample and expressed as counts per million. MAIT TCRs were defined by TRAV1-2 paired with TRAJ12, TRAJ20 or TRAJ33, and iNKT TCRs by TRAV10 paired with TRAJ18. A search of VDJdb, accessed on 1 November 2021, was run for TCRs annotated to CMV, EBV and SARS-CoV-2, with TCRs annotated for multiple antigens excluded. TCRdb passed the public sequencing reads through fastp at Q25 and MiXCR, retaining productive beta sequences. When rows share a CDR3 protein, they turn into one entry using the most common DNA and genes. The V and J calls follow TCRdb's processing rather than the paper's. The sample records about 64,000 distinct CDR3 sequences, 11% of which are singletons. Clones ranked in the top ten supply less than 3% of the sample.

Paper-wide results and their limitations: VDJdb matching was skewed toward anti-spike CD8 responses and likely underestimated virus-specific expansions, missing private and CD4 specificities.

The receptor chain draws on TRBV7-8 and TRBJ1-1; no D gene call is confident. This receptor was identified in an adult who was a healthcare worker with PCR-confirmed SARS-CoV-2 infection or an uninfected control (not recorded which). Source: whole blood, taken at baseline. CDR3 sequence: CASSSLGTEAFF. The DNA reads as follows: TGTGCCAGCAGCTCCTTGGGCACTGAAGCTTTCTTT.